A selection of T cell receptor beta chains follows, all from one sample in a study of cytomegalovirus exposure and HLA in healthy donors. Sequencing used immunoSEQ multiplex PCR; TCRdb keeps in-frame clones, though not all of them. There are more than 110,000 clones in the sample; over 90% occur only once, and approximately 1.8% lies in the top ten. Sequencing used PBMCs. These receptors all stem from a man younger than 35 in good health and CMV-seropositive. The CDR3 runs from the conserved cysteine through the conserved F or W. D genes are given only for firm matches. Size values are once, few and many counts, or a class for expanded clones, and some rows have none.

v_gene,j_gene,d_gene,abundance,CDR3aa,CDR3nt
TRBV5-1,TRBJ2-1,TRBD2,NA,CASSLAGLGVNEQFF,TGCGCCAGCAGCTTGGCCGGACTAGGCGTCAATGAGCAGTTCTTC
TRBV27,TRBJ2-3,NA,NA,CASSTTILATGAQYF,TGTGCCAGCAGTACCACAATACTAGCCACGGGGGCGCAGTATTTT
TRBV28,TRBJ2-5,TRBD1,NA,CASSLGTGGQETQYF,TGTGCCAGCAGTTTAGGGACAGGGGGGCAAGAGACCCAGTACTTC
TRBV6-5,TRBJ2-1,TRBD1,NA,CASSYGTGGPGGQFF,TGTGCCAGCAGTTACGGGACAGGGGGCCCCGGCGGGCAGTTCTTC
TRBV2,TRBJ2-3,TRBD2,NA,CASSGRAGEGDTQYF,TGTGCCAGCAGTGGCAGAGCGGGAGAGGGAGATACGCAGTATTTT
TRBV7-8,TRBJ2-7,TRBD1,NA,CASSLAIMGQGVEQYF,TGTGCCAGCAGCTTAGCGATAATGGGACAGGGGGTTGAGCAGTACTTC
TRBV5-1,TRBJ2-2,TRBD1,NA,CASSLSRWQGASTGELFF,TGCGCCAGCAGCTTGTCACGGTGGCAGGGGGCGAGCACCGGGGAGCTGTTTTTT
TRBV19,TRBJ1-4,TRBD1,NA,CASGTVRQKLFF,TGTGCCAGCGGGACAGTGCGTCAAAAACTGTTTTTT
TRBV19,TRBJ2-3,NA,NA,CASSQQGWGRYLGTDTQYF,TGTGCCAGTAGTCAACAGGGTTGGGGTCGGTACCTGGGCACAGATACGCAGTATTTT
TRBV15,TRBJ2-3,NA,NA,CATSPGESDTQYF,TGTGCCACCAGCCCTGGGGAGTCAGATACGCAGTATTTT
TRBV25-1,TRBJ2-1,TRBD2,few,CASSPPQAGGPKEQFF,TGTGCCAGCAGTCCTCCCCAAGCGGGAGGGCCGAAGGAGCAGTTCTTC
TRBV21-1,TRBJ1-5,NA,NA,CASSIKGDRCHEPQHF,TGTGCCAGCAGCATTAAAGGGGACAGGTGCCATGAGCCCCAGCATTTT
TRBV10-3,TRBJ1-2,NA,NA,CAISEGAGGYGYTF,TGTGCCATCAGTGAAGGGGCGGGAGGCTATGGCTACACCTTC
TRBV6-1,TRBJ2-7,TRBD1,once,CASSESWTGLDEQYF,TGTGCCAGCAGTGAGAGCTGGACAGGGTTGGACGAGCAGTACTTC
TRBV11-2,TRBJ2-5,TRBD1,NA,CASSTTGTGGRETQYF,TGTGCCAGCAGCACCACGGGGACAGGGGGCAGGGAGACCCAGTACTTC
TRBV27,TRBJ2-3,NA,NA,CASSLGAGADTQYF,TGTGCCAGCAGTTTAGGGGCAGGGGCAGATACGCAGTATTTT
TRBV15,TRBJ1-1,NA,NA,CATSRATEGSTEAFF,TGTGCCACCAGCAGAGCTACAGAGGGTAGCACTGAAGCTTTCTTT
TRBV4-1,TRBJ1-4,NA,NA,CASSQEVRMTTNEKLFF,TGCGCCAGCAGCCAAGAGGTCAGGATGACAACTAATGAAAAACTGTTTTTT
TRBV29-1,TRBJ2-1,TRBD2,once,CSVDSVAGVGHNEQFF,TGCAGCGTTGACTCAGTAGCGGGAGTGGGCCACAATGAGCAGTTCTTC
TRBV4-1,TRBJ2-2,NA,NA,CASTTAGVNGELFF,TGCGCCAGCACCACTGCAGGGGTAAACGGGGAGCTGTTTTTT
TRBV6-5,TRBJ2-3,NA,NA,CASSSADTQYF,TGTGCCAGCAGTTCAGCAGATACGCAGTATTTT
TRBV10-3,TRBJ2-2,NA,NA,CAISEGEQGNTGELFF,TGTGCCATCAGTGAAGGGGAACAGGGGAACACCGGGGAGCTGTTTTTT
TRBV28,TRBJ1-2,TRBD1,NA,CASSDTGGESGYTF,TGTGCCAGCAGTGATACAGGGGGCGAGAGCGGCTACACCTTC
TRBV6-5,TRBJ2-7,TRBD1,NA,CASSYSMGQSYEQYF,TGTGCCAGCAGTTACTCTATGGGACAGTCCTACGAGCAGTACTTC
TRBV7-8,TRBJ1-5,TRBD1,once,CASSTLQGDNQPQHF,TGTGCCAGCAGCACTCTACAGGGGGACAATCAGCCCCAGCATTTT
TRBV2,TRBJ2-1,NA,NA,CASSEMRSSYNEQFF,TGTGCCAGCAGTGAAATGCGGAGCTCCTACAATGAGCAGTTCTTC
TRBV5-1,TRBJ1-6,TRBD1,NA,CASSSGQAGPLHF,TGCGCCAGCAGCTCCGGACAGGCGGGCCCCCTCCACTTT
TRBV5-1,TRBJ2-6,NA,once,CASSYSSGANVLTF,TGCGCCAGCAGCTACAGCTCTGGGGCCAACGTCCTGACTTTC
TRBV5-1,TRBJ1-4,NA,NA,CASSFSQGGEKLFF,TGCGCCAGCAGCTTTAGTCAGGGCGGTGAAAAACTGTTTTTT
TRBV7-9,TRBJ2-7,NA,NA,CASSSFKLDAEQYF,TGTGCCAGCAGCTCGTTTAAGCTTGATGCGGAGCAGTACTTC
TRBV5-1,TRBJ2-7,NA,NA,CASSLGEGSLIYEQYF,TGCGCCAGCAGCCTGGGTGAGGGCAGTCTCATTTACGAGCAGTACTTC
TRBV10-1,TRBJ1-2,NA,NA,CASSVRQVNYGYTF,TGCGCCAGCAGTGTTCGACAGGTGAACTATGGCTACACCTTC
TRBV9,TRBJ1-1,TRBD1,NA,CASSVQGQGETEAFF,TGTGCCAGCAGCGTCCAGGGACAGGGGGAGACTGAAGCTTTCTTT
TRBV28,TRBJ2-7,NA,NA,CASSKEQGLHEQYF,TGTGCCAGCAGTAAAGAACAGGGTTTGCACGAGCAGTACTTC
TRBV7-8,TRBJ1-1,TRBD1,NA,CASSPGQGGYTEAFF,TGTGCCAGCAGCCCTGGACAGGGTGGGTACACTGAAGCTTTCTTT
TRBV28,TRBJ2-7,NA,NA,CASSPSPPPTGRREQYF,TGTGCCAGCAGTCCTTCACCCCCCCCGACAGGGAGGCGCGAGCAGTACTTC
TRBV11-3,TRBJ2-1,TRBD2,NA,CASSLYGSGSNEQFF,TGTGCCAGCAGCTTATACGGTAGCGGGAGCAATGAGCAGTTCTTC
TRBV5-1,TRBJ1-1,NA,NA,CASGNSGSLNTEAFF,TGCGCCAGCGGAAATTCCGGGTCATTAAACACTGAAGCTTTCTTT